Shown below are 29 T cell receptor beta chains from a single sample sequenced in a study of cytomegalovirus exposure and HLA in healthy donors. The assay was immunoSEQ multiplex PCR, and TCRdb's table has in-frame clones only and misses some. The sample gives around 65,000 clones, 80% to 95% of which show up once; about 5.7% is in the top ten. Sequenced material: PBMCs. The receptors here all came from a man aged 18 to 29 in good health and CMV-seropositive.

The table lists this clone with a few counts. This chain links TRBV2 with TRBJ2-7, with unresolved D. V was shortened by 2 bases and J by 2 bases, with 7 bases between the two germline ends. CDR3 length: 13 residues. Germline loops: CDR1 SNHLY, CDR2 FYNNEI. CDR3 sequence: CASSEPFAYEQYF. The CDR3 bases are TGTGCCAGCAGTGAACCCTTTGCCTACGAGCAGTACTTC.

The V and J genes are TRBV27 and TRBJ2-2; 9 bases agree with TRBD1. Germline CDR1 reads MNHEY; CDR2 reads SMNVEV (reference sequence). The CDR3 runs 16 residues. Losses at the gene ends were 3 bases for V and 7 bases for J; bases not matched to a gene: 9. The CDR3: CASSFLDRGIGGELFF. CDR3 DNA sequence: TGTGCCAGCAGTTTTCTGGACAGGGGTATAGGCGGGGAGCTGTTTTTT.

The chain combines TRBV28 with TRBJ1-5; D unresolved. The V end lost 5 bases, the J end lost 1 base, and 12 bases lay between the germline ends. The germline gives CDR1 MDHEN, CDR2 SYDVKM. This CDR3 region has 15 residues. The CDR3 nucleotides read TGTGCCAGCAGTCCCCCCGGGGAAAGCAATCAGCCCCAGCATTTT. Amino acid sequence: CASSPPGESNQPQHF.

V usage is TRBV6-1 and J usage is TRBJ1-5; 9 nucleotides line up with TRBD1. V lost 4 bases and J lost 1; bases outside the gene matches: 11. This CDR3 contains 18 residues. Germline V gene data show CDR1 as MNHNS and CDR2 as SASEGT. The CDR3 sequence: CASSGLTGGQVSNQPQHF. The DNA for the CDR3 is TGTGCCAGCAGTGGCCTAACAGGGGGCCAGGTGAGCAATCAGCCCCAGCATTTT.

The chain links TRBV19 to TRBJ2-1, with 10 nucleotides matching TRBD2. Looked up from germline, CDR1 is LNHDA and CDR2 is SQIVND (reference sequence). V shed 7 bases, J shed 8 bases, and the junction held 11 bases outside the gene matches. This CDR3 region has 15 residues. CDR3: CASTISSGSMDEQFF. CDR3 coding DNA: TGTGCCAGTACCATTTCTAGCGGGAGTATGGATGAGCAGTTCTTC.

This chain joins TRBV5-1 and TRBJ1-1, with D unresolved. The CDR3 sequence is 15 residues long. Trimming took off 0 bases at V and 1 base at J, with 10 bases between the two ends. Germline V gene lookup returns CDR1 SGHRS and CDR2 YFSETQ. This chain's CDR3 is CASSLVAGSNTEAFF. Written as DNA, the CDR3 is TGCGCCAGCAGCTTGGTGGCGGGGTCGAACACTGAAGCTTTCTTT.

Only one count was recorded for this clone. V usage is TRBV6-5 and J usage is TRBJ1-1; D not resolved. The length of the CDR3 is 13 residues. The germline V gene encodes CDR1 MNHEY and CDR2 SVGAGI. The V gene lost 8 bases and the J gene lost 4 bases, with 14 bases spanning the gap. The chain's CDR3 is CASGRLSPTEAFF. DNA for the CDR3: TGTGCCAGCGGGAGGCTGAGCCCCACTGAAGCTTTCTTT.

The chain uses TRBV5-6 and TRBJ1-1; D is unclear. The germline V gene encodes CDR1 SGHDT and CDR2 YYEEEE. The CDR3 runs 12 residues. The V end was cut by 5 bases, the J end by 7 bases, with 12 bases between. The DNA for the CDR3 is TGTGCCAGCAGTTATGGACGGGATGAAGCTTTCTTT. Protein: CASSYGRDEAFF.

V is TRBV28 and J is TRBJ2-7, with TRBD1 identical over 8 bases. J lost 6 bases, V lost 5 bases, and 12 bases had no gene match. Germline V CDR1 and CDR2: MDHEN, SYDVKM. CDR3 length: 15 residues. CDR3 region: CASSEIGTGWVEQYF. The CDR3 DNA reads TGTGCCAGCAGTGAGATCGGGACAGGATGGGTCGAGCAGTACTTC.

The chain joins TRBV19 to TRBJ1-5; D not resolved. V dropped 3 bases and J dropped 2 bases, with 11 bases sitting between them. Germline values: CDR1 LNHDA, CDR2 SQIVND (reference sequence). CDR3 length equals 15 residues. CDR3 loop: CASSMSGQGNQPQHF. For the CDR3, the DNA is TGTGCCAGTAGTATGTCCGGCCAGGGCAATCAGCCCCAGCATTTT.

This chain joins TRBV29-1 and TRBJ1-2; the match to TRBD1 covers 12 bases. The CDR3 contains 13 residues. The V and J ends lost 6 bases and 8 bases, in that order; junction bases with no gene match: 7. In germline, CDR1 is SQVTM, CDR2 ANQGSEA. This CDR3 is CSVPGQGARGYTF. The DNA of the CDR3 is TGCAGCGTCCCGGGACAGGGGGCGAGGGGCTACACCTTC. Filled out from reference TRBV29-1 and TRBJ1-2, the complete variable domain reads SAVISQKPSRDICQRGTSLTIQCQVDSQVTMMFWYRQQPGQSLTLIATANQGSEATYESGFVIDKFPISRPNLTFSTLTVSNMSPEDSSIYLCSVPGQGARGYTFGSGTRLTVV.

This clone was recorded only once. V gene TRBV6-6 combines with J gene TRBJ2-1; 7 positions match TRBD2. CDR3 length: 14 amino acids. With V trimmed by 5 bases and J by 3 bases, 4 bases remained unmatched. Germline V gene data show CDR1 as MNHNY and CDR2 as SVGAGI (reference sequence). The CDR3 sequence is CASSGLGDYNEQFF. The CDR3 region has the DNA TGTGCCAGCAGTGGACTAGGGGACTACAATGAGCAGTTCTTC.

The CDR3, as DNA: TGTGCCAGCAAACTCGACACAGATACGCAGTATTTT. Its protein product is CASKLDTDTQYF. The V gene is TRBV6-1, the J gene TRBJ2-3, with D uncertain. Germline V gene data show CDR1 as MNHNS and CDR2 as SASEGT. Between the trimmed V and J ends, which lost 7 bases and 2 bases, there was a span of 7 bases. The CDR3 length is 12 residues.

CDR3 bases: TGTGCCAGCGGGCAGGGTCAGCCCCAGCATTTT. Amino acids: CASGQGQPQHF. The chain carries TRBV9 and TRBJ1-5; TRBD1 might be the D (5 bases). Germline-derived CDR1 and CDR2 are SGDLS and YYNGEE. V was shortened by 7 bases and J by 6 bases, with 8 bases between the two germline ends. CDR3 length equals 11 residues.

This rearrangement joins TRBV30 to TRBJ2-1; 10 bases match TRBD1. The CDR3 totals 16 residues. V trimming: 2 bases; J trimming: 7 bases; junction bases outside the gene matches: 11. The germline CDR1 and CDR2 sequences are GTSNPN and SVGIG (reference sequence). CDR3 nucleotide sequence: TGTGCCTGGAGTCCTGACGACAGGGGGCTCACGAATGAGCAGTTCTTC. The encoded protein is CAWSPDDRGLTNEQFF.

This CDR3 is CASSRVAGTDTQYF. The CDR3 coding sequence is TGTGCCAGCAGCAGAGTAGCGGGCACAGATACGCAGTATTTT. The chain combines TRBV11-2 with TRBJ2-3; perhaps TRBD2 as D (6 bases). CDR1 is SGHAT, CDR2 FQNNGV, per germline. The CDR3 has 14 residues. V was shortened by 5 bases and J by 1 base, with 10 bases between the two germline ends.

The gene calls are TRBV7-3 and TRBJ2-1, with 9 bases identical to TRBD1. Trimming cost V 4 bases and J 7 bases; bases outside gene matches: 11. Germline V gene lookup returns CDR1 SGHTA and CDR2 FQGTGA. CDR3 length: 16 residues. CDR3 sequence (DNA): TGTGCCAGCAGCTCCCGCGCGGGACAGGGTTTTAATGAGCAGTTCTTC. Amino acid sequence: CASSSRAGQGFNEQFF.

This clone turned up a few times. The chain couples TRBV5-4 to TRBJ2-2; D is undetermined. The CDR3 length is 15 residues. The germline gives CDR1 SGHNT, CDR2 YYREEE (reference sequence). V lost 0 bases to trimming and J lost 4 bases, with 10 bases between them. Written as DNA, the CDR3 is TGTGCCAGCAGCTTGGTCCGAGGTGCCACCGGGGAGCTGTTTTTT. Its translation: CASSLVRGATGELFF.

This chain joins TRBV10-3 and TRBJ2-1, with D possibly TRBD2 on 6 matching bases. Deletions cut 6 bases from V and 5 bases from J, with 11 bases between. The CDR3 loop spans 13 amino acids. Germline V lookup: CDR1 ENHRY, CDR2 SYGVKD. The DNA of the CDR3 is TGTGCCATCAGGGCTAGCGAGGACAATGAGCAGTTCTTC. Amino acid sequence: CAIRASEDNEQFF.

The chain is built from TRBV4-2 and TRBJ2-2; weak D call: TRBD2 (5 bases). Trimming took 0 bases from V and 6 from J, leaving 17 bases between them. The length of the CDR3 is 17 residues. Germline CDR1 and CDR2: LGHNA and YNFKEQ. The CDR3 coding sequence is TGTGCCAGCAGCCAAGAGAGCGCCGGAGGCATTCCCGGGGAGCTGTTTTTT. As protein: CASSQESAGGIPGELFF.

V usage is TRBV11-1 and J usage is TRBJ1-2, with TRBD1 as a possible D gene (6 bases). The V gene lost 5 bases and the J gene lost 3 bases, with 13 bases spanning the gap. This CDR3 has 14 amino acids. Per germline, CDR1 SGHAT and CDR2 FQDESV (reference sequence). The CDR3 region has the DNA TGTGCCAGCAGCCGGGCAGGGGTGGACTATGGCTACACCTTC. This sequence encodes CASSRAGVDYGYTF.

The V and J genes are TRBV7-6 and TRBJ2-2; D is perhaps TRBD1 (6 bases). Germline V gene data show CDR1 as SGHVS and CDR2 as FNYEAQ. The CDR3 runs to 16 residues. V lost 0 bases to trimming and J lost 4 bases, with 12 bases between them. CDR3 DNA sequence: TGTGCCAGCAGCTTAGCTGGGGGCCCTACCACCGGGGAGCTGTTTTTT. This encodes CASSLAGGPTTGELFF.

This clone appeared a few times. This chain uses TRBV4-1 with TRBJ2-7; D possibly corresponds to TRBD1 (6 bases). V was cut by 1 base and J by 3 bases, with 10 bases left in between. The length of the CDR3 is 14 residues. Germline V gene data show CDR1 as MGHRA and CDR2 as YSYEKL. The CDR3, as DNA: TGCGCCAGCAGCCAAGGAGGCAGGGGCTACGAGCAGTACTTC. This codes for CASSQGGRGYEQYF.

This clone was observed a single time. V gene TRBV2 combines with J gene TRBJ1-3; 7 bases fit TRBD1. The V segment lost 4 bases and the J segment 7 bases; nucleotides outside the gene matches: 13. The CDR3 length is 16 residues. Germline-derived CDR1 and CDR2 are SNHLY and FYNNEI. The CDR3, as DNA: TGTGCCAGCAGTGGGGGTGAGACAGGGAGGCCGAACACCATATATTTT. This translates into CASSGGETGRPNTIYF.

The chain employs TRBV2 and TRBJ1-5; D is ambiguous. Germline V gene sequence: CDR1 SNHLY, CDR2 FYNNEI. The CDR3 has 16 amino acids. Trimming took off 4 bases at V and 7 bases at J, with 20 bases between the two ends. CDR3 nucleotide sequence: TGTGCCAGCAGTGGGGGAGGCTCCTGGTTGAACCAGCCCCAGCATTTT. As protein: CASSGGGSWLNQPQHF.

The V call is TRBV5-5, the J call TRBJ2-7; perhaps TRBD2 as D (6 bases). The germline V and J ends were trimmed by 3 bases and 2 bases, with 12 bases remaining between them. CDR3 length: 14 residues. Germline values: CDR1 SGHKS, CDR2 YYEKEE (reference sequence). The CDR3 DNA follows: TGTGCCAGCAGCTCAACTAGGACTACCTACGAGCAGTACTTC. It yields the protein CASSSTRTTYEQYF.

J is TRBJ2-1 and V is TRBV6-1, with TRBD2 matching 8 bases. In germline, CDR1 is MNHNS, CDR2 SASEGT. J was trimmed by 6 bases and V by 1 base; bases with no gene match: 2. This CDR3 is built from 14 residues. The CDR3 is CASSEVGGGNEQFF. The CDR3 nucleotides are TGTGCCAGCAGTGAAGTCGGGGGGGGCAATGAGCAGTTCTTC.

This clone was seen just once. CDR3 sequence reads: CASSSNTGELFF. The CDR3 DNA follows: TGTGCCAGCAGCTCAAACACCGGGGAGCTGTTTTTT. The gene calls are TRBV7-3 and TRBJ2-2; D is unresolved. Trimming shortened V by 4 bases and J by 2 bases, and 2 bases separated the two germline ends. The CDR3 runs to 12 residues. In germline, CDR1 is SGHTA, CDR2 FQGTGA.

The DNA for the CDR3 is TGTGCCAGCAGCTATAGACCGGGACAGGGCAACGAGCAGTACTTC. Translation: CASSYRPGQGNEQYF. The J gene is TRBJ2-7, the V gene TRBV9; 9 bases align to TRBD1. V dropped 4 bases and J dropped 5; count of bases not matched to a gene: 10. This CDR3 comprises 15 residues. Germline CDR1 reads SGDLS; CDR2 reads YYNGEE.